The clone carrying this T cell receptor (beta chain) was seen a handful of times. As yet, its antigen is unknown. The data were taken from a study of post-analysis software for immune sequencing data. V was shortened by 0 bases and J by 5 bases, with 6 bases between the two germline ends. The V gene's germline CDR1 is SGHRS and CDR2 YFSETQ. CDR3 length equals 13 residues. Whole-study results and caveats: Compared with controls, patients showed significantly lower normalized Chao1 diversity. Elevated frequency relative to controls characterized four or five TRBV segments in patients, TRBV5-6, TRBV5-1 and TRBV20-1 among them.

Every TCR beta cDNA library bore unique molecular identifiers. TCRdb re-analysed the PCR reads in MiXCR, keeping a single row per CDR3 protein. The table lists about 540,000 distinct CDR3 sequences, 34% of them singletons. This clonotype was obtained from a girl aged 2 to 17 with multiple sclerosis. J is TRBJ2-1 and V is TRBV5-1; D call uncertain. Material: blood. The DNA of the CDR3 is TGCGCCAGCAGCTTGGGCTTCAACAATGAGCAGTTCTTC. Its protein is CASSLGFNNEQFF.